A single sample is the source of the 4 T cell receptor beta chains below, sequenced in a study of T cell changes during pregnancy in multiple sclerosis. Produced via immunoSEQ multiplex PCR; TCRdb's table is partial and in-frame only. The table has 70,000 to 80,000 clones, around nine tenths seen once; the top ten hold about 0.45%. The sequencing used CD4+ T cells from peripheral blood mononuclear cells, collected before pregnancy. These receptors were obtained from a female donor with multiple sclerosis, enrolled in a pregnancy study.

CDR3 nucleotide sequence: TGTGCCAGCCGGGTGGGGGCCGTCGGGTCCCAGCATTTT. Amino acid sequence: CASRVGAVGSQHF. The chain combines TRBV2 with TRBJ1-5; perhaps TRBD1 as D (6 bases). Trimming took 8 bases from V and 11 from J, leaving 19 bases between them. The CDR3 consists of 13 residues. Looked up from germline, CDR1 is SNHLY and CDR2 is FYNNEI.

The chain combines TRBV5-5 with TRBJ2-1; D is uncertain. Trimming removed 1 base from V and 4 bases from J, with 12 bases in between. The CDR3 runs to 15 residues. Germline-derived CDR1 and CDR2 are SGHKS and YYEKEE (reference sequence). The CDR3 sequence is CASSLLVTLYNEQFF. The CDR3 DNA reads TGTGCCAGCAGCTTGCTAGTCACCTTGTACAATGAGCAGTTCTTC.

This chain connects TRBV7-2 to TRBJ1-1; tentatively, D is TRBD1 (5 bases). Germline V gives CDR1 SGHTA, CDR2 FQGNSA. The germline V and J ends were trimmed by 1 base and 0 bases, with 15 bases remaining between them. There are 17 residues in the CDR3. The CDR3, as DNA: TGTGCCAGCAGCTTAGATCAGGGTTCGATCTTGAACACTGAAGCTTTCTTT. This sequence encodes CASSLDQGSILNTEAFF.

This rearrangement joins TRBV18 to TRBJ1-4; TRBD1 aligns across 9 bases. This CDR3 has 15 amino acids. Germline lookup yields CDR1 KGHSH and CDR2 LQKENI. V lost 5 bases to trimming and J lost 6 bases; unmatched junction nucleotides: 7. DNA for the CDR3: TGTGCCAGCTCAGTCACAGGGGGCACGGATGAAAAACTGTTTTTT. Translated, it gives CASSVTGGTDEKLFF.